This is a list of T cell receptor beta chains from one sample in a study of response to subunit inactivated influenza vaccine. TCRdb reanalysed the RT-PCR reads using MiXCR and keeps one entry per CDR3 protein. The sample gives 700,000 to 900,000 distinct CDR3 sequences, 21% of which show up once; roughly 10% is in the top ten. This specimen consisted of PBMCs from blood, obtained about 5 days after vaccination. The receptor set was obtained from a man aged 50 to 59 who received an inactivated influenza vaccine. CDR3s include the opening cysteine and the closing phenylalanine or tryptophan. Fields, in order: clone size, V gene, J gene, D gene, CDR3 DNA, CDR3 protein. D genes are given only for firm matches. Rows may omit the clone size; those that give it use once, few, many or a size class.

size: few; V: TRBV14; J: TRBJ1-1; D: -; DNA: TGTGCCAGCAGCCAAGATCCAGGGGTGGTCACTGAAGCTTTCTTT; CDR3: CASSQDPGVVTEAFF
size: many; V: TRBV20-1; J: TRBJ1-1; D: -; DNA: TGCAGTGCCCGCGGGGGCGGGGGGAACACTGAAGCTTTCTTT; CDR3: CSARGGGGNTEAFF
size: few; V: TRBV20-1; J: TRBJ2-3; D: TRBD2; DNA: TGCAGTGTCGGGGGGTGGGTCACAGATACGCAGTATTTT; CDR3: CSVGGWVTDTQYF
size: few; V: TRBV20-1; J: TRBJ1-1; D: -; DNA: TGCAGTGGATGGGAGAACACTGAAGCTTTCTTT; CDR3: CSGWENTEAFF
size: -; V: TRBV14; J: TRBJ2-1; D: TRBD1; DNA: TGTGCCAGCAGTCCCGGGACAGGGATTTTAAATGAGCAGTTCTTC; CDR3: CASSPGTGILNEQFF
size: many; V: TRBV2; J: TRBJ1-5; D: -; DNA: TGTGCCAGCAAACCCGATCAGGGCAGCAATCAGCCCCAGCATTTT; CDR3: CASKPDQGSNQPQHF
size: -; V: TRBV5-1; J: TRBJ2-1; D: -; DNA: TGCGCCAGCTTGGGAGGTTCAGGCACGACCTACAATGAGCAGTTCTTC; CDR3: CASLGGSGTTYNEQFF
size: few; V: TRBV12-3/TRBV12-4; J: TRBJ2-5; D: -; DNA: TGTGCCAGCAGTTTATCCCCGGGGCGACCGGAGACCCAGTACTTC; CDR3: CASSLSPGRPETQYF
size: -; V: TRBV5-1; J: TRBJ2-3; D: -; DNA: TGCGCCAGCAGCTTGGACACCCCGGGCACAGATACGCAGTATTTT; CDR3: CASSLDTPGTDTQYF
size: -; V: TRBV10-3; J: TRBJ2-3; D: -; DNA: TGTGCCATCAGTGATGTGTCAGGGGGCACAGATACGCAGTATTTT; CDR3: CAISDVSGGTDTQYF
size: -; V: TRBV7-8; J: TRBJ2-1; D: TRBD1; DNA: TGTGCCAGCAGCCCACGACAGGGGCACTCCTACAATGAGCAGTTCTTC; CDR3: CASSPRQGHSYNEQFF
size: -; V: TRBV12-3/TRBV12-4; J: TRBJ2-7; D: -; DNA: TGTGCCAGCAGTTTAGGGTCGCAGGGAAGTCAGTACTTC; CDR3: CASSLGSQGSQYF
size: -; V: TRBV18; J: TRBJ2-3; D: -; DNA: TGTGCCAGCTCACCACTGGCAGGGACTGTCGCAGATACGCAGTATTTT; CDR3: CASSPLAGTVADTQYF
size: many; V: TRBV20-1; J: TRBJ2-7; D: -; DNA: TGCAGTGCTAGAGCTGGGGGTTCCTACGAGCAGTACTTC; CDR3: CSARAGGSYEQYF
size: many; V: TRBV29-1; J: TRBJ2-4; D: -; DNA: TGCAGCGCAACTAAGTTAGCCAAAAACATTCAGTACTTC; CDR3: CSATKLAKNIQYF
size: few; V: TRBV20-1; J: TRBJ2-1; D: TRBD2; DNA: TGCAGTGCTAGGTGGTGGGAGCGGGAAGTCTACAATGAGCAGTTCTTC; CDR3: CSARWWEREVYNEQFF
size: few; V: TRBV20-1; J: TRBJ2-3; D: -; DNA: TGCAGCATAGGATACCCTAGCACAGATACGCAGTATTTT; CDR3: CSIGYPSTDTQYF
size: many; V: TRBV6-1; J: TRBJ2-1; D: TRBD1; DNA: TGTGCCAGCAGTCCACAGGGGTGGAATGAGCAGTTCTTC; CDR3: CASSPQGWNEQFF
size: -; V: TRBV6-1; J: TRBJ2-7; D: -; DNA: TGTGCCAGCAGTCAGAACAGCTTTTCGGGCTCCTACGAGCAGTACTTC; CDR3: CASSQNSFSGSYEQYF
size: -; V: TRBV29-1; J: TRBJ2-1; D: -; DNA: TGCAGCGTTGAAGGACGGCCCCCGCGTTCATCCAATGAGCAGTTCTTC; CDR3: CSVEGRPPRSSNEQFF
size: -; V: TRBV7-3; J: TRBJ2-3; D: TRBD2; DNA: TGTGCCAGCAGCTTTACTAGCGCGAACACAGATACGCAGTATTTT; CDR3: CASSFTSANTDTQYF
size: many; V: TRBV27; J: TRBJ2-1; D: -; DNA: TGTGCCAGCAGGGGCGGGGCAGGGGGTAACAATGAGCAGTTCTTC; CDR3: CASRGGAGGNNEQFF
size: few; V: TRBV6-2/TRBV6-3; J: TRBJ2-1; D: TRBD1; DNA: TGTGCCAGCTTGGGACAGGCAAGCTCCTACAATGAGCAGTTCTTC; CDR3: CASLGQASSYNEQFF
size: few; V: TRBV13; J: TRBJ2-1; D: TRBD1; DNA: TGTGCCAGCAGCCGTAACGGGGAAGGACAGGGTGATTTCCATGAGCAGTTCTTC; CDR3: CASSRNGEGQGDFHEQFF
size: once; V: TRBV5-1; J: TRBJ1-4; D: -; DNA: TGCGCCAGCAGCCAAATCGCAACTAATGAAAAACTGTTTTTT; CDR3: CASSQIATNEKLFF
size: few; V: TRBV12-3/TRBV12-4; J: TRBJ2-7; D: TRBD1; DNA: TGTGCCAGCAGTTTGTTGGGACAGGGGAGATACGAGCAGTACTTC; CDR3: CASSLLGQGRYEQYF
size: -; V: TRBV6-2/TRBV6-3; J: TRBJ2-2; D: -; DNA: TGTGCCAGCAGCTTCGGGGCGGATTACACCGGGGAGCTGTTTTTT; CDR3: CASSFGADYTGELFF
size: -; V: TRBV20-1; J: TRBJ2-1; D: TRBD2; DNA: TGCAGTGCTAGAGATTGGGGGACTAGCGGACCGACGGGTGAGCAGTTCTTC; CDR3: CSARDWGTSGPTGEQFF
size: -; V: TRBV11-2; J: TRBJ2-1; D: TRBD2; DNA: TGTGCCAGCAGTATAGAGGCTAGCGGGAGGTGGGGTGAGCAGTTCTTC; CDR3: CASSIEASGRWGEQFF
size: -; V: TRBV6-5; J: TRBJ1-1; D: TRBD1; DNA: TGTGCCAGCAGTTACCGACAGGGATTCGGAACTGAAGCTTTCTTT; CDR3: CASSYRQGFGTEAFF
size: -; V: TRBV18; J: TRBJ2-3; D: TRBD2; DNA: TGTGCCAGCTCACCAGGACTAGCGGAGTCAGATACGCAGTATTTT; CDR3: CASSPGLAESDTQYF
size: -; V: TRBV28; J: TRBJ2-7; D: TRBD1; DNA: TGTGCCAGCAGTTTACCATCGGACAGGGTGACCTACGAGCAGTACTTC; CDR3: CASSLPSDRVTYEQYF
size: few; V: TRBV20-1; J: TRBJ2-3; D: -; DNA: TGCAGTGCTAGAGTCCGGTACACAGATACGCAGTATTTT; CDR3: CSARVRYTDTQYF
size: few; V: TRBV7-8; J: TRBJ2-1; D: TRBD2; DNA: TGTGCCAGCAGCACCCGACGGACTAGCGGGAGGCTCAATGAGCAGTTCTTC; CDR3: CASSTRRTSGRLNEQFF
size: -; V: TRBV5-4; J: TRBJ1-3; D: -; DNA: TGTGCCAGCAGCTTGGATCGGACGGTTGGAGGAACCATATATTTT; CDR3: CASSLDRTVGGTIYF
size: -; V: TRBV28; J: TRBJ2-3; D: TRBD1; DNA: TGTGCCAGCAGTCCGGACAGGGTCCTAGTCCGTACGCAGTATTTT; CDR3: CASSPDRVLVRTQYF
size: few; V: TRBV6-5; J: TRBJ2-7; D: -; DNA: TGTGCCAGCAACCAGGTAACCTACGAGCAGTACTTC; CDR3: CASNQVTYEQYF
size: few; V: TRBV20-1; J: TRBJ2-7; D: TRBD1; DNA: TGCAGTGCTAGAGAGGCGACAGGGGATTACGAGCAGTACTTC; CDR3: CSAREATGDYEQYF
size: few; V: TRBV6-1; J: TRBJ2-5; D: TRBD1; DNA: TGTGCCAGCAGTGAAGCGAGGGACAGCTCGTACTTC; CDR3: CASSEARDSSYF
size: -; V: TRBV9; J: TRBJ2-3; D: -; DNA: TGTGCCAGCAGCCCCCCTACAGGGAGGCCAGATACGCAGTATTTT; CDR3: CASSPPTGRPDTQYF
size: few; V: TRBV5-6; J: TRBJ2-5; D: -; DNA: TGTGCCAGCAGCCTCACCGGACTTGCCCCCAAGACCCAGTACTTC; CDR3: CASSLTGLAPKTQYF
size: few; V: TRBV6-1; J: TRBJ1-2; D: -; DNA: TGTGCCAGCCATTTCCTAAGGGGCGATGGCTACACCTTC; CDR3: CASHFLRGDGYTF
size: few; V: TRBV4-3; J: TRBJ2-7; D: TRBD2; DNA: TGCGCCAGCAGCCAAGATCTGGGACTAGCGGGTTCCTACGAGCAGTACTTC; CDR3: CASSQDLGLAGSYEQYF
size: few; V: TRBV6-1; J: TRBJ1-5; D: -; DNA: TGTGCCAGCAGTGAAGTGGGGGGGCGCGGGCAGCCCCAGCATTTT; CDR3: CASSEVGGRGQPQHF
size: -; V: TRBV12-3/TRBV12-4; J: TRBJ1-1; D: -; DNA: TGTGCCAGCACCCAATCGGTAAGCACTGAAGCTTTCTTT; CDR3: CASTQSVSTEAFF
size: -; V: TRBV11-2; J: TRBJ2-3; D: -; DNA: TGTGCCAGCAGTACGGGGAACACAGATACGCAGTATTTT; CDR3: CASSTGNTDTQYF
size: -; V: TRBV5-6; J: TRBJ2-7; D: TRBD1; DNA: TGTGCCAGCAGCTTGGCCCTATTACAGGGGGGATACGAGCAGTACTTC; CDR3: CASSLALLQGGYEQYF
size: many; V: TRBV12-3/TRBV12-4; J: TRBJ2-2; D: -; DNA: TGTGCCAGCAGTTTAAATACCGGCACCGGGGAGCTGTTTTTT; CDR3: CASSLNTGTGELFF
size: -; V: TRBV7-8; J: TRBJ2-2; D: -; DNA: TGTGCCAGCAGCTTAGGGTACAGTTCAGAAACCGGGGAGCTGTTTTTT; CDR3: CASSLGYSSETGELFF
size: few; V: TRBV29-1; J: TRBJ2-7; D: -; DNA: TGCAGCGTTGAAGAATGGGAGGGGGACTCCGACGAGCAGTACTTC; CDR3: CSVEEWEGDSDEQYF
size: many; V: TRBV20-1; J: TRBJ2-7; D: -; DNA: TGCAGTGCTAGGGCGCAGGGCCGATCTTCTCCCTACGAGCAGTACTTC; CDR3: CSARAQGRSSPYEQYF
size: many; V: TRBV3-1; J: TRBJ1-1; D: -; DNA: TGTGCCAGCAGCCAGGGACCTAACACTGAAGCTTTCTTT; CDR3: CASSQGPNTEAFF
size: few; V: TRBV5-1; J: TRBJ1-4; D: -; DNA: TGCGCCAGCAGCTTGGGAGGGCTCAGACCCTCGACCCATGAAAAACTGTTTTTT; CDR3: CASSLGGLRPSTHEKLFF
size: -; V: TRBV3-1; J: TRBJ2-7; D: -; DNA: TGTGCCAGCAGCCCCCGTGCCCCATCCTACGAGCAGTACTTC; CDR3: CASSPRAPSYEQYF
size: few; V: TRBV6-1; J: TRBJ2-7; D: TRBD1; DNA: TGTGCCAGCAGTGATCCAGGGACAGGGGGCTTCGAGCAGTACTTC; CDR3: CASSDPGTGGFEQYF
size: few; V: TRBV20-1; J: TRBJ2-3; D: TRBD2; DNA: TGCAGTGCTAGCATCCCAGCGGGAGGGCCAGATACGCAGTATTTT; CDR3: CSASIPAGGPDTQYF
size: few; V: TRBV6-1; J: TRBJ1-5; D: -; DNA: TGTGCCAGCAGTGAATTGAGGGTCCAGCCCCAGCATTTT; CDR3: CASSELRVQPQHF
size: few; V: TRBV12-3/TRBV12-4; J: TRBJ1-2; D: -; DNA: TGTGCCAGCTGGGGGGGCCAAAGGGCGTATGGCTACACCTTC; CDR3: CASWGGQRAYGYTF
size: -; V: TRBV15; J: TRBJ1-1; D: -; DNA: TGTGCCACCAGCAGAGTCGGGGAGGGCACTGAAGCTTTCTTT; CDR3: CATSRVGEGTEAFF